A single sample is the source of the 3 T cell receptor beta chains below, sequenced in a study of cytomegalovirus exposure and HLA in healthy donors. 13 Jbeta primers and 60 Vbeta primers were used for the PCR. Assay used: immunoSEQ multiplex PCR; TCRdb lists only in-frame clones, some missing. This sample has 70,000 to 100,000 clones, with roughly 80% found just once. Sequencing was performed on PBMCs. Receptor source: a woman aged 45-59 years in good health and CMV-seropositive.

This clone was seen once. The chain is built from TRBV6-1 and TRBJ1-6, with TRBD1 matching 9 bases. J gave up 7 bases and V 2 bases, and 3 bases lay outside the gene matches. CDR1 is MNHNS, CDR2 SASEGT, per germline. The CDR3 has 15 amino acids. CDR3 nucleotide sequence: TGTGCCAGCAGTGAATCGACAGGGGGAAATTCACCCCTCCACTTT. The encoded protein is CASSESTGGNSPLHF.

The V gene is TRBV7-9, the J gene TRBJ1-1; D not resolved. V shed 3 bases and J shed 0 bases, with 11 bases lying between them. The V gene's germline CDR1 is SEHNR and CDR2 FQNEAQ (reference sequence). This CDR3 region has 15 residues. Here the CDR3 DNA reads TGTGCCAGCAGCTTGCACAGCCTCATGAACACTGAAGCTTTCTTT. Its translation: CASSLHSLMNTEAFF.

V gene TRBV7-9 combines with J gene TRBJ2-7, with TRBD2 identical over 10 bases. Germline V CDR1 and CDR2: SEHNR, FQNEAQ (reference sequence). V lost 1 base and J lost 6; bases outside the gene matches: 3. CDR3 length: 14 amino acids. CDR3 in DNA: TGTGCCAGCAGCTTAGTGGCTAGCGGGGGCGAGCAGTACGTC. Its translation: CASSLVASGGEQYV.